Listed below are T cell receptor beta chains from one sample, sequenced in a study of T cells in tuberculosis. The protocol was immunoSEQ multiplex PCR, while the TCRdb copy is restricted to in-frame clones and leaves out a portion. The sample records some 31,000 clones, around 95% being singletons. The sequenced sample consisted of PBMCs. The receptors shown here come from a donor aged 10-30 years with latent tuberculosis or without tuberculosis infection. Each CDR3 is given with its conserved first and last residue. Each record gives: D gene, V gene, clone size, J gene, CDR3 DNA, CDR3 protein. D genes are given only for firm matches. The listing skips clone size in some rows; elsewhere it reads once, few, many or a size class.

D gene: TRBD2
V gene: TRBV11-2
clone size: .
J gene: TRBJ2-2
CDR3 DNA: TGTGCCAGCAGCATCCTAGCGGGAGGGCAAAGCACCGGGGAGCTGTTTTTT
CDR3 protein: CASSILAGGQSTGELFF

D gene: .
V gene: TRBV7-6
clone size: once
J gene: TRBJ1-1
CDR3 DNA: TGTGCCAGCAGCCCCCCAACAGGCATGAACACTGAAGCTTTCTTT
CDR3 protein: CASSPPTGMNTEAFF

D gene: .
V gene: TRBV25-1
clone size: once
J gene: TRBJ2-7
CDR3 DNA: TGTGCCAGCAGTGAGGGGGCATCCTACGAGCAGTACTTC
CDR3 protein: CASSEGASYEQYF

D gene: TRBD2
V gene: TRBV6-6
clone size: .
J gene: TRBJ2-1
CDR3 DNA: TGTGCCAGCAGTTACGGGCGTCTAGCGGGAGTGGAGCAGTTCTTC
CDR3 protein: CASSYGRLAGVEQFF

D gene: .
V gene: TRBV27
clone size: .
J gene: TRBJ2-7
CDR3 DNA: TGTGCCAGCACCTGGAGGTATCCCTACGAGCAGTACTTC
CDR3 protein: CASTWRYPYEQYF

D gene: .
V gene: TRBV29-1
clone size: once
J gene: TRBJ1-1
CDR3 DNA: TGCAGCGTCCAGACAGGTTTAACTGAAGCTTTCTTT
CDR3 protein: CSVQTGLTEAFF

D gene: TRBD2
V gene: TRBV20-1
clone size: .
J gene: TRBJ2-1
CDR3 DNA: TGCAGTGCTACGGGAGGGAATGAGCAGTTCTTC
CDR3 protein: CSATGGNEQFF

D gene: TRBD1
V gene: TRBV18
clone size: .
J gene: TRBJ2-5
CDR3 DNA: TGTGCCAGCTCAACAGGGACAGGGTTGGAGACCCAGTACTTC
CDR3 protein: CASSTGTGLETQYF

D gene: .
V gene: TRBV2
clone size: .
J gene: TRBJ2-7
CDR3 DNA: TGTGCCAGCAGTGAACCCTTCCTGTATGAGCAGTACTTC
CDR3 protein: CASSEPFLYEQYF

D gene: TRBD2
V gene: TRBV7-6
clone size: .
J gene: TRBJ2-1
CDR3 DNA: TGTGCCAGCAGCTTATCTAGCGGGAGCGATGAGCAGTTCTTC
CDR3 protein: CASSLSSGSDEQFF

D gene: .
V gene: TRBV7-2
clone size: .
J gene: TRBJ2-1
CDR3 DNA: TGTGCCACGCGGGCTACAGTTCATGAGCAGTTCTTC
CDR3 protein: CATRATVHEQFF

D gene: .
V gene: TRBV12-2
clone size: .
J gene: TRBJ2-7
CDR3 DNA: TGTGCAAGTCGCCTTCCCTCCCCCGGGACTAGCTCCTACGAGCAGTACTTC
CDR3 protein: CASRLPSPGTSSYEQYF

D gene: TRBD1
V gene: TRBV29-1
clone size: .
J gene: TRBJ2-7
CDR3 DNA: TGCAGCGTTGACGAACAGGGGAGCGAGCAGTACTTC
CDR3 protein: CSVDEQGSEQYF

D gene: .
V gene: TRBV11-2
clone size: .
J gene: TRBJ1-3
CDR3 DNA: TGTGCCAGCAGCTTGACTGATTACTCTGGAAACACCATATATTTT
CDR3 protein: CASSLTDYSGNTIYF

D gene: .
V gene: TRBV21-1
clone size: .
J gene: TRBJ2-3
CDR3 DNA: TGTGCCAGCAGCAAAGCTAGAGGACTAGCGGAGACAGATACGCAGTATTTT
CDR3 protein: CASSKARGLAETDTQYF

D gene: TRBD2
V gene: TRBV9
clone size: .
J gene: TRBJ2-1
CDR3 DNA: TGTGCCAGCAGCGTAGCGGGCGGGAGGGCTCATGAGCAGTTCTTC
CDR3 protein: CASSVAGGRAHEQFF

D gene: TRBD1
V gene: TRBV15
clone size: .
J gene: TRBJ1-2
CDR3 DNA: TGTGCCACCAGAGGGGAAGCAGGGGGACATGGCTACACCTTC
CDR3 protein: CATRGEAGGHGYTF

D gene: .
V gene: TRBV11-2
clone size: few
J gene: TRBJ1-2
CDR3 DNA: TGTGCCAGCAGCTCGACCCGGCACAGGGACGGCTACACCTTC
CDR3 protein: CASSSTRHRDGYTF

D gene: .
V gene: TRBV27
clone size: .
J gene: TRBJ1-2
CDR3 DNA: TGTGCCAGCAGCCGAGGACAGTTCTATGGCTACACCTTC
CDR3 protein: CASSRGQFYGYTF

D gene: TRBD1
V gene: TRBV28
clone size: .
J gene: TRBJ2-3
CDR3 DNA: TGTGCCAGCAGGGGCTGGGACAGGGGGTGGTCAGATACGCAGTATTTT
CDR3 protein: CASRGWDRGWSDTQYF

D gene: TRBD1
V gene: TRBV5-1
clone size: .
J gene: TRBJ2-7
CDR3 DNA: TGCGCCAGCAGCACCGACAGGGGGGGTTTGGGCGAGCAGTACTTC
CDR3 protein: CASSTDRGGLGEQYF

D gene: TRBD1
V gene: TRBV27
clone size: .
J gene: TRBJ2-3
CDR3 DNA: TGTGCCAGCAGTAGACAGGGGGCGATAAGCACAGATACGCAGTATTTT
CDR3 protein: CASSRQGAISTDTQYF

D gene: TRBD1
V gene: TRBV9
clone size: .
J gene: TRBJ2-1
CDR3 DNA: TGTGCCAGCAGCGCAGACAGGGTAATAGCAGCAGGTGAGCAGTTCTTC
CDR3 protein: CASSADRVIAAGEQFF

D gene: TRBD1
V gene: TRBV10-3
clone size: few
J gene: TRBJ1-1
CDR3 DNA: TGTGCCATCAGTGAATCTCCCGGACAGGGAGCTTTCTTT
CDR3 protein: CAISESPGQGAFF